What follows are 26 T cell receptor beta chains derived from one specimen sequenced in a study of shared clonotypes between healthy human individuals. Sequencing used immunoSEQ multiplex PCR; TCRdb keeps in-frame clones, though not all of them. The sample lists about 2.4 million clones, more than 80% occurring once. Sequenced input: naive CD4+ T cells sorted from blood. The subset here: CD45RA+ positively selected. The receptors originated from a man between 18 and 29 years old in good health.

This sequence joins TRBV18 and TRBJ1-3; no definite D call. CDR1 is KGHSH and CDR2 is LQKENI in the germline V gene. CDR3 length: 16 residues. V was trimmed by 3 bases and J by 3 bases, leaving 15 bases between them. The CDR3 DNA reads TGTGCCAGCTCACCCCAGCGGCCCGGGAGTGGAAACACCATATATTTT. Residues: CASSPQRPGSGNTIYF. Together with reference TRBV18 and TRBJ1-3, the CDR3 gives the full variable domain: NAGVMQNPRHLVRRRGQEARLRCSPMKGHSHVYWYRQLPEEGLKFMVYLQKENIIDESGMPKERFSAEFPKEGPSILRIQQVVRGDSAAYFCASSPQRPGSGNTIYFGEGSWLTVV.

This clone has more than one count but fewer than ten. V is TRBV4-1 and J is TRBJ1-5, with 7 positions matching TRBD1. CDR3 length: 15 residues. Germline loops: CDR1 MGHRA, CDR2 YSYEKL. Trimming cost V 1 base and J 5 bases; bases outside gene matches: 5. In nucleotides, the CDR3 is TGCGCCAGCAGCCAAGCGACAGGGATTGATCAGCCCCAGCATTTT. It yields the protein CASSQATGIDQPQHF.

The chain couples TRBV5-5 to TRBJ1-5; D is unresolved. The V end was cut by 0 bases, the J end by 7 bases, with 11 bases between. Per germline, CDR1 SGHKS and CDR2 YYEKEE (reference sequence). This CDR3 is built from 14 residues. In DNA, the CDR3 is TGTGCCAGCAGCTTGGCGGGGATGGGGCAGCCCCAGCATTTT. It encodes CASSLAGMGQPQHF.

CDR3 nucleotides: TGTGCCAGCCGTCCCCCCGCAGGGAGTAGCAATCAGCCCCAGCATTTT. This gives the protein CASRPPAGSSNQPQHF. The chain recombines TRBV28 with TRBJ1-5; tentative D call: TRBD1 (5 bases). CDR1 is MDHEN and CDR2 is SYDVKM in the germline V gene. V was pared by 8 bases and J by 0 bases, with 17 bases between. The CDR3 spans 16 residues.

Only one count was recorded for this clone. The chain carries TRBV7-2 and TRBJ2-7; TRBD2 aligns across 11 bases. The CDR3 is made up of 16 amino acids. V lost 4 bases to trimming and J lost 0 bases; unmatched junction nucleotides: 5. The germline V gene has CDR1 SGHTA and CDR2 FQGNSA. CDR3: CASSSFTSGSSYEQYF. CDR3 DNA sequence: TGTGCCAGCAGCTCTTTTACTAGCGGGAGCTCCTACGAGCAGTACTTC.

CDR3 region: CASGSGLAALDEQYF. Here the CDR3 DNA reads TGTGCTAGTGGTTCGGGACTAGCGGCACTGGACGAGCAGTACTTC. This sequence joins TRBV12-5 and TRBJ2-7, with 11 bases identical to TRBD2. With V trimmed by 4 bases and J by 5 bases, 7 bases remained unmatched. This CDR3 region has 15 residues. Germline V CDR1 and CDR2: LGHNT, FRNRAP.

The gene calls are TRBV5-5 and TRBJ2-7; no clear D. This CDR3 is built from 12 residues. Germline CDR1 is SGHKS and CDR2 is YYEKEE (reference sequence). Deletions cut 6 bases from V and 3 bases from J, with 10 bases between. The CDR3 DNA sequence: TGTGCCAGCAAGGATCTCCACTACGAGCAGTACTTC. Amino acid sequence: CASKDLHYEQYF. The complete variable domain, with remaining parts taken from reference TRBV5-5 and TRBJ2-7, reads DAGVTQSPTHLIKTRGQQVTLRCSPISGHKSVSWYQQVLGQGPQFIFQYYEKEERGRGNFPDRFSARQFPNYSSELNVNALLLGDSALYLCASKDLHYEQYFGPGTRLTVT.

This chain connects TRBV6-6 to TRBJ2-5; 9 bases agree with TRBD1. The CDR3 extends over 14 amino acids. After removal of 6 bases from V and 3 bases from J, the junction contained 5 bases not matched to a gene. In germline, CDR1 is MNHNY, CDR2 SVGAGI (reference sequence). CDR3 bases: TGTGCCAGCAGAGACAGGGGGGTTGAAGAGACCCAGTACTTC. Its translation: CASRDRGVEETQYF.

The V call is TRBV19, the J call TRBJ2-1; possible D gene TRBD1, 6 bases. In germline, CDR1 is LNHDA, CDR2 SQIVND (reference sequence). The germline V and J ends were trimmed by 2 bases and 9 bases, with 17 bases remaining between them. The CDR3 is 15 amino acids. The CDR3 DNA reads as TGTGCCAGTAGTATACTAGGGGGAGCCCCCGGTGAGCAGTTCTTC. Residues: CASSILGGAPGEQFF.

The chain combines TRBV5-1 with TRBJ2-7; maybe TRBD2 (6 bases). Deletions cut 3 bases from V and 7 bases from J, with 14 bases between. Germline lookup yields CDR1 SGHRS and CDR2 YFSETQ. CDR3 length: 13 residues. The CDR3 DNA follows: TGCGCCAGCAGCTGGGGGACTGCGGGGGAGCAGTACTTC. It translates to CASSWGTAGEQYF.

The chain links TRBV10-2 to TRBJ2-3; TRBD2 aligns across 8 bases. In germline, CDR1 is WSHSY, CDR2 SAAADI. The ends lost 5 bases at V and 0 bases at J; junction bases unmatched: 13. The CDR3 is 18 residues long. The CDR3: CASSQTPKTSASTDTQYF. Here the CDR3 DNA reads TGCGCCAGCAGTCAGACTCCTAAGACTAGCGCCAGCACAGATACGCAGTATTTT.

The rearrangement uses TRBV7-9 and TRBJ2-2; D gene unclear. Deletions cut 2 bases from V and 1 base from J, with 8 bases between. CDR3 length: 15 amino acids. Per the germline V gene, CDR1 is SEHNR and CDR2 is FQNEAQ (reference sequence). DNA of the CDR3: TGTGCCAGCAGCTTAAAGGTGGGGAACACCGGGGAGCTGTTTTTT. This sequence encodes CASSLKVGNTGELFF.

This clone was observed once. The genes are TRBV25-1 and TRBJ2-2, with D maybe TRBD2 (6 bases). This CDR3 has 14 residues. CDR1 and CDR2 from the germline V gene are MGHDK and SYGVNS. With 4 bases removed from V and 4 bases from J, the gap between germline ends came to 10 bases. The CDR3 DNA sequence: TGTGCCAGCAGTGCCGGGGGAATCACCGGGGAGCTGTTTTTT. Translating gives CASSAGGITGELFF.

The chain employs TRBV9 and TRBJ1-3; no clear D. V lost 5 bases to trimming and J lost 0 bases, with 12 bases between them. Germline values: CDR1 SGDLS, CDR2 YYNGEE. The CDR3 covers 15 residues. CDR3 in DNA: TGTGCCAGCAGTGTCTTTCAGATCTCTGGAAACACCATATATTTT. Protein sequence: CASSVFQISGNTIYF.

The rearrangement links TRBV5-6 to TRBJ2-1; D is uncertain. V was clipped by 0 bases and J by 0 bases, with 13 bases between them. The germline gives CDR1 SGHDT, CDR2 YYEEEE. The CDR3 runs to 17 residues. CDR3 region: CASSLEKRFSSYNEQFF. For the CDR3, the DNA is TGTGCCAGCAGCTTGGAAAAGAGGTTTAGCTCCTACAATGAGCAGTTCTTC.

This chain connects TRBV27 to TRBJ1-6; D remains ambiguous. V lost 2 bases to trimming and J lost 7 bases, with 9 bases between them. The CDR3 extends over 14 amino acids. Per germline, CDR1 MNHEY and CDR2 SMNVEV (reference sequence). CDR3 nucleotides: TGTGCCAGCAGTTTAACCTGGCAGAATTCACCCCTCCACTTT. Amino acids: CASSLTWQNSPLHF.

The rearrangement links TRBV5-1 to TRBJ2-1; perhaps TRBD2 as D (7 bases). Between the trimmed V and J ends, which lost 4 bases and 5 bases, there was a span of 16 bases. Germline V gives CDR1 SGHRS, CDR2 YFSETQ. The CDR3 runs 15 residues. The CDR3 reads CASSRPGGIDNEQFF. DNA for the CDR3: TGCGCCAGCAGCAGACCGGGGGGCATCGACAATGAGCAGTTCTTC. Variable domain in full (rest from reference TRBV5-1 and TRBJ2-1): KAGVTQTPRYLIKTRGQQVTLSCSPISGHRSVSWYQQTPGQGLQFLFEYFSETQRNKGNFPGRFSGRQFSNSRSEMNVSTLELGDSALYLCASSRPGGIDNEQFFGPGTRLTVL.

V usage is TRBV9 and J usage is TRBJ2-1; TRBD2 aligns across 11 bases. Trimming at V came to 0 bases and at J to 2 bases, leaving 4 bases not matched to a gene. The germline CDR1 and CDR2 sequences are SGDLS and YYNGEE. The CDR3 loop spans 17 amino acids. The CDR3 loop reads CASSVGPGLAAYNEQFF. The CDR3 DNA reads as TGTGCCAGCAGCGTAGGTCCGGGACTAGCGGCCTACAATGAGCAGTTCTTC.

The chain links TRBV5-8 to TRBJ2-5; a possible D gene is TRBD1 (6 bases). Germline lookup yields CDR1 SGHTS and CDR2 YDEGEE. This CDR3 contains 13 residues. V was trimmed by 4 bases and J by 6 bases, leaving 13 bases between them. In nucleotides, the CDR3 is TGTGCCAGCAGCCCGGACAGAAGGCAGACCCAGTACTTC. Translating it yields CASSPDRRQTQYF.

The V and J genes are TRBV5-1 and TRBJ2-1, with TRBD2 matching over 10 bases. The V gene's germline CDR1 is SGHRS and CDR2 YFSETQ. CDR3 size: 16 residues. Trimming at V came to 0 bases and at J to 8 bases, leaving 8 bases not matched to a gene. The CDR3 spells CASSLGALAGVDEQFF. The CDR3 DNA reads TGCGCCAGCAGCTTGGGAGCGCTAGCGGGGGTGGATGAGCAGTTCTTC. The full variable domain, its missing parts supplied by reference TRBV5-1 and TRBJ2-1, is KAGVTQTPRYLIKTRGQQVTLSCSPISGHRSVSWYQQTPGQGLQFLFEYFSETQRNKGNFPGRFSGRQFSNSRSEMNVSTLELGDSALYLCASSLGALAGVDEQFFGPGTRLTVL.

The CDR3: CASRETGGVSTDTQYF. The CDR3 region has the DNA TGCGCCAGCAGGGAAACAGGGGGGGTTAGCACAGATACGCAGTATTTT. The chain is built from TRBV10-2 and TRBJ2-3; possible D gene TRBD1, 8 bases. Germline CDR1 WSHSY, CDR2 SAAADI. The CDR3 is made up of 16 amino acids. Between the trimmed V and J ends, which lost 6 bases and 0 bases, there was a span of 16 bases.

On this clone itself: Other DNA variants within this sample encode the same CDR3. The V gene is TRBV6-1, the J gene TRBJ1-4, with 11 nucleotides matching TRBD1. The CDR3 contains 14 residues. Trimming cost V 5 bases and J 7 bases; bases outside gene matches: 3. The germline V gene encodes CDR1 MNHNS and CDR2 SASEGT. CDR3 loop: CASSSGTGGEKLFF. The CDR3 bases are TGTGCCAGCAGTTCCGGGACAGGGGGTGAAAAACTGTTTTTT.

The genes are TRBV28 and TRBJ2-1; 7 nucleotides agree with TRBD2. The CDR3 sequence is 11 residues long. CDR1 is MDHEN and CDR2 is SYDVKM in the germline V gene. CDR3 amino acids: CPPTRGDEQFF. CDR3 nucleotides: TGTCCACCTACCCGGGGGGATGAGCAGTTCTTC.

This clone showed up just a few times. Within the sample, other DNA sequences also encode this same CDR3. The V call is TRBV7-2, the J call TRBJ2-7; D call uncertain. This CDR3 comprises 12 residues. Trimming took 2 bases from V and 4 from J, leaving 6 bases between them. Germline V gene sequence: CDR1 SGHTA, CDR2 FQGNSA. As DNA, the CDR3 is TGTGCCAGCAGCTTATCCGCTTACGAGCAGTACTTC. It yields the protein CASSLSAYEQYF.

V gene TRBV10-3 combines with J gene TRBJ2-7; D gene unclear. The germline V gene has CDR1 ENHRY and CDR2 SYGVKD. The V end lost 4 bases, the J end lost 0 bases, and 10 bases lay between the germline ends. The CDR3 contains 14 residues. CDR3 in amino acids: CAISVTMSSYEQYF. The CDR3 nucleotides are TGTGCCATCAGTGTTACGATGAGCTCCTACGAGCAGTACTTC.

This chain joins TRBV6-6 and TRBJ2-7; D is uncertain. The CDR3 is made up of 12 amino acids. CDR1 is MNHNY and CDR2 is SVGAGI in the germline V gene (reference sequence). The ends were cut back, 4 bases at V and 6 bases at J, with 10 bases in the middle. The CDR3 DNA sequence: TGTGCCAGCAGTTCCGGGCCCTCCGAGCAGTACTTC. This gives the protein CASSSGPSEQYF.